The 24 T cell receptor beta chains in this list originate from one sample, sequenced in a study of T cell clonality in common variable immunodeficiency (dated by TCRdb to the mid-2010s). Libraries came from the immunoSEQ multiplex PCR assay. TCRdb took this table from immuneACCESS and kept in-frame rearrangements with V and J called. Such tables lack part of the clones; where checked against another copy, unresolved V genes explain under half of the gap, and the rest is unexplained. The sample counts about 64,000 clones, each observed more than once. The ten most abundant clones make up 1.7% of the sample. Sequencing was performed on peripheral blood mononuclear cells. All receptors come from a person aged 18 to 70 in good health.

The sample holds many counts of this clone. Read sequence stops 3 residues before the CDR3 end, and the germline J gene provides the missing end. The chain combines TRBV28 with TRBJ2-2, with 7 bases fitting TRBD1. The V segment lost 7 bases and the J segment 5 bases; nucleotides outside the gene matches: 13. The CDR3 consists of 16 residues. Germline loops: CDR1 MDHEN, CDR2 SYDVKM. The sequenced CDR3 bases are TGTGCCAGCACCCCGAGGCCAGGGGGTTGGACCGGGGAG. This translates into CASTPRPGGWTGE. The complete CDR3 sequence is CASTPRPGGWTGELFF. Together with reference TRBV28 and TRBJ2-2, the CDR3 gives the full variable domain: DVKVTQSSRYLVKRTGEKVFLECVQDMDHENMFWYRQDPGLGLRLIYFSYDVKMKEKGDIPEGYSVSREKKERFSLILESASTNQTSMYLCASTPRPGGWTGELFFGEGSRLTVL.

This clone was picked up many times. The CDR3 extends 3 residues past the end of the read, so its final part is completed from the germline J gene. This chain uses TRBV7-9 with TRBJ1-2; no firm D call. Germline CDR1 is SEHNR and CDR2 is FQNEAQ (reference sequence). The germline V and J ends were trimmed by 3 bases and 4 bases, with 9 bases remaining between them. The CDR3 covers 13 residues. The CDR3: CASSFPMLYGYTF. The part of the CDR3 DNA that was read is TGTGCCAGCAGCTTCCCTATGCTCTATGGC.

In this sample, this clone turned up many times. Read sequence stops 3 residues before the CDR3 end, and the germline J gene provides the missing end. The chain has TRBV28 and TRBJ2-3; 8 nucleotides match TRBD1. V lost 4 bases to trimming and J lost 0 bases; unmatched junction nucleotides: 6. CDR1 and CDR2 (germline): MDHEN, SYDVKM. CDR3 length: 16 amino acids. The sequenced CDR3 bases are TGTGCCAGCAGTTCCCAGGGGGCCAAAAGCACAGATACG. This sequence encodes CASSSQGAKSTDT. Given in full, the CDR3 is CASSSQGAKSTDTQYF.

This clone was counted ten times or more. Read coverage stops 3 residues before the CDR3 terminus; the germline J gene supplies the remainder. This chain uses TRBV20-1 with TRBJ1-1; 7 nucleotides agree with TRBD1. Germline assignment: CDR1 DFQATT and CDR2 SNEGSKA (reference sequence). V lost 6 bases and J lost 3; bases outside the gene matches: 7. The CDR3 contains 13 residues. CDR3 residues: CSAEQGRDTEAFF. CDR3 DNA, as far as it was read: TGCAGTGCAGAACAGGGGAGGGACACTGAA.

The sample holds many counts of this clone. The CDR3 end is not reached by the read, which stops 3 residues before it; the germline J gene fills it in. The chain has TRBV28 and TRBJ2-3; 8 nucleotides align to TRBD2. The CDR3 contains 15 residues. Germline lookup yields CDR1 MDHEN and CDR2 SYDVKM. With 2 bases clipped from V and 6 bases from J, the junction kept 7 bases outside the gene matches. This chain's CDR3 is CASSLTAGASDTQYF. The covered CDR3 bases are TGTGCCAGCAGTTTAACAGCGGGGGCCTCCGATACG.

This clone was counted at least ten times. The read falls 3 residues short of the CDR3 end, and the missing part is taken from the germline J gene. J is TRBJ1-4 and V is TRBV5-4; 9 bases match TRBD1. Looked up from germline, CDR1 is SGHNT and CDR2 is YYREEE (reference sequence). The CDR3 spans 15 residues. V shed 3 bases and J 4 bases; nucleotides not matched to a gene: 4. The CDR3 protein is CASSWGQGVNEKLFF. The CDR3 DNA, read in part, is TGTGCCAGCAGCTGGGGACAGGGCGTTAATGAAAAA.

The table lists this clone with many counts. Sequencing ends 3 residues short of the CDR3 end; the germline J gene provides the rest. The rearrangement uses TRBV14 and TRBJ1-2; 9 bases map to TRBD1. There are 15 residues in the CDR3. CDR1 SGHDN and CDR2 FVKESK come from the germline V gene. V dropped 4 bases and J dropped 3; count of bases not matched to a gene: 6. CDR3 region: CASSPPGTGYYGYTF. The CDR3 bases that were read are TGTGCCAGCAGCCCCCCCGGGACAGGGTACTATGGC. Looking up the rest from reference TRBV14 and TRBJ1-2 gives the full variable domain: EAGVTQFPSHSVIEKGQTVTLRCDPISGHDNLYWYRRVMGKEIKFLLHFVKESKQDESGMPNNRFLAERTGGTYSTLKVQPAELEDSGVYFCASSPPGTGYYGYTFGSGTRLTVV.

This clone was detected ten times or more. The CDR3 goes on 3 residues after the read ends, and that part is filled in from the germline J gene. The chain employs TRBV7-8 and TRBJ1-4; 7 bases fit TRBD1. Per germline, CDR1 SGHVS and CDR2 FQNEAQ. CDR3 length: 14 residues. The V and J ends lost 2 bases and 8 bases, in that order; junction bases with no gene match: 5. The CDR3 sequence: CASSLQGVAEKLFF. The covered CDR3 bases are TGTGCCAGCAGCTTACAGGGGGTCGCGGAAAAA.

At least ten counts were recorded for this clone. The CDR3 end is not reached by the read, which stops 3 residues before it; the germline J gene fills it in. The chain joins TRBV6-1 to TRBJ1-4, with 7 bases lining up with TRBD1. Germline V gene data show CDR1 as MNHNS and CDR2 as SASEGT. J lost 4 bases, V lost 4 bases, and 3 bases had no gene match. The CDR3 loop spans 14 amino acids. CDR3 bases read: TGTGCCAGCAGTGGACAGGGCCTTAATGAAAAA. The encoded protein is CASSGQGLNEK. The entire CDR3 protein reads CASSGQGLNEKLFF.

This clone was seen many times. Read data end 3 residues before the CDR3 end; the end is taken from the germline J gene. The chain is built from TRBV18 and TRBJ2-3; no firm D call. The germline V and J ends were trimmed by 2 bases and 4 bases, with 10 bases remaining between them. The CDR3 runs 14 residues. Germline CDR1 is KGHSH and CDR2 is LQKENI. The CDR3 loop is CASSPMTNPDTQYF. CDR3 bases read: TGTGCCAGCTCACCAATGACAAATCCAGATACG.

In this sample, this clone turned up many times. The CDR3 extends 3 residues past the end of the read, so its final part is completed from the germline J gene. J is TRBJ2-3 and V is TRBV5-1, with a weak D call TRBD1 (5 bases). Germline loops: CDR1 SGHRS, CDR2 YFSETQ. Trimming pared 0 bases from V and 3 bases from J, leaving 11 bases between. The CDR3 consists of 15 residues. The DNA read from the CDR3 is TGCGCCAGCAGCTTGGTTGGGGCAGTTACAGATACG. Translated: CASSLVGAVTDT. The full-length CDR3 reads as CASSLVGAVTDTQYF.

The sample holds many counts of this clone. The read ends 3 residues shy of where the CDR3 ends; the end is completed using the germline J gene. V gene TRBV28 combines with J gene TRBJ2-7, with D tentatively TRBD1 (6 bases). Germline CDR1 MDHEN, CDR2 SYDVKM. This CDR3 spans 15 amino acids. The V end was cut by 1 base, the J end by 2 bases, with 12 bases between. CDR3 DNA, as far as it was read: TGTGCCAGCAGTTTATTCCAGGGGACACCCTACGAG. Protein sequence: CASSLFQGTPYE. The whole CDR3 sequence reads CASSLFQGTPYEQYF. The full variable domain, rest sourced from reference TRBV28 and TRBJ2-7, is DVKVTQSSRYLVKRTGEKVFLECVQDMDHENMFWYRQDPGLGLRLIYFSYDVKMKEKGDIPEGYSVSREKKERFSLILESASTNQTSMYLCASSLFQGTPYEQYFGPGTRLTVT.

Many counts were recorded for this clone. The read stops 3 residues short of the end of the CDR3; the missing end is completed from the germline J gene. V and J are TRBV5-1 and TRBJ2-1; TRBD2 aligns across 9 bases. This CDR3 is built from 15 residues. Germline CDR1 is SGHRS and CDR2 is YFSETQ. Losses at the gene ends were 4 bases for V and 5 bases for J; bases not matched to a gene: 7. CDR3 in amino acids: CASSPGAGGNNEQFF. The CDR3 DNA, read in part, is TGCGCCAGCAGCCCTGGAGCGGGAGGCAACAATGAG.

This clone was seen many times. The read ends 3 residues shy of where the CDR3 ends; the end is completed using the germline J gene. The rearrangement joins TRBV15 to TRBJ1-2; D is unresolved. The CDR3 length is 14 residues. From germline, CDR1 is LNHNV and CDR2 YYDKDF (reference sequence). CDR3 bases read: TGTGCCACCAGCGGAGCGGTCCGCAAAGGGGGC. It encodes CATSGAVRKGG. The CDR3 in its entirety is CATSGAVRKGGYTF.

This clone was seen many times. The CDR3 is cut off 3 residues early in the read; its end comes from the germline J gene. The chain links TRBV2 to TRBJ1-2; 7 nucleotides line up with TRBD1. Trimming cost V 5 bases and J 3 bases; bases outside gene matches: 3. Germline-derived CDR1 and CDR2 are SNHLY and FYNNEI. This CDR3 is 13 amino acids long. CDR3 protein: CASSTGTDYGYTF. CDR3 bases read: TGTGCCAGCAGTACTGGGACAGACTATGGC. Drawing the rest from reference TRBV2 and TRBJ1-2, the complete variable domain is EPEVTQTPSHQVTQMGQEVILRCVPISNHLYFYWYRQILGQKVEFLVSFYNNEISEKSEIFDDQFSVERPDGSNFTLKIRSTKLEDSAMYFCASSTGTDYGYTFGSGTRLTVV.

This clone was recorded many times. The read terminates 3 residues ahead of where the CDR3 ends, so the germline J gene completes it. This chain connects TRBV19 to TRBJ1-5; D not resolved. Trimming left V 5 bases short and J 3 bases short, with 17 bases between. Germline CDR1 LNHDA, CDR2 SQIVND (reference sequence). CDR3 length: 16 amino acids. The CDR3 bases that were read are TGTGCCAGTAGTCCGGTAACCGCAGGCAACAATCAGCCC. It specifies CASSPVTAGNNQP. The full CDR3 protein reads CASSPVTAGNNQPQHF.

This clone was found many times. The sequence runs out 3 residues before the end of the CDR3; the remainder is reconstructed from the germline J gene. This rearrangement joins TRBV14 to TRBJ1-6, with 10 bases fitting TRBD1. Germline V gene lookup returns CDR1 SGHDN and CDR2 FVKESK. This CDR3 spans 20 amino acids. Trimming took 2 bases from V and 2 from J; bases not matched to a gene: 12. The CDR3 loop reads CASSQTVGQGSRTYNSPLHF. The sequenced part of the CDR3 DNA is TGTGCCAGCAGCCAAACCGTGGGACAGGGGAGTCGTACCTATAATTCACCC.

This clone was found many times. Sequencing ends 3 residues short of the CDR3 end; the germline J gene provides the rest. The rearrangement joins TRBV18 to TRBJ2-6; TRBD1 matches at 9 bases. Per the germline V gene, CDR1 is KGHSH and CDR2 is LQKENI. J gave up 0 bases and V 6 bases, and 9 bases lay outside the gene matches. CDR3 size: 18 residues. Partial CDR3 DNA: TGTGCCAGCTCCCCCACGGGACAGGGAATCTCTGGGGCCAACGTC. Translated: CASSPTGQGISGANV. The complete CDR3 protein is CASSPTGQGISGANVLTF.

This clone showed up many times. Read data end 3 residues before the CDR3 end; the end is taken from the germline J gene. The chain is built from TRBV29-1 and TRBJ2-5; D not certain. Between the trimmed V and J ends, which lost 0 bases and 5 bases, there was a span of 22 bases. This CDR3 region has 17 residues. CDR1 is SQVTM, CDR2 ANQGSEA, per germline. CDR3 bases read: TGCAGCGTTGAAGATCTTCTGGCGGAGACGCGTGCGGAGACC. This translates into CSVEDLLAETRAET. The full-length CDR3 reads as CSVEDLLAETRAETQYF.

This clone was picked up many times. The sequenced fragment ends 3 residues before the CDR3 boundary, so the rest is inferred from the germline J gene. The genes are TRBV5-1 and TRBJ2-3, with a weak D call TRBD2 (6 bases). This CDR3 is 15 amino acids long. In germline, CDR1 is SGHRS, CDR2 YFSETQ. V was clipped by 0 bases and J by 1 base, with 9 bases between them. CDR3 residues: CASSLVWGGTDTQYF. Partial CDR3 DNA: TGCGCCAGCAGCTTGGTTTGGGGGGGCACAGATACG.

This clone was counted at least ten times. The CDR3 end is not reached by the read, which stops 3 residues before it; the germline J gene fills it in. The rearrangement links TRBV5-1 to TRBJ1-1; tentative D call: TRBD1 (5 bases). Germline V gene sequence: CDR1 SGHRS, CDR2 YFSETQ. This CDR3 is built from 14 residues. V was pared by 3 bases and J by 1 base, with 10 bases between. The part of the CDR3 DNA that was read is TGCGCCAGCAGCTCTCAGGGAAAGAACACTGAA. This sequence encodes CASSSQGKNTE. The CDR3 in its entirety is CASSSQGKNTEAFF. The full variable domain, with the rest looked up from reference TRBV5-1 and TRBJ1-1, is KAGVTQTPRYLIKTRGQQVTLSCSPISGHRSVSWYQQTPGQGLQFLFEYFSETQRNKGNFPGRFSGRQFSNSRSEMNVSTLELGDSALYLCASSSQGKNTEAFFGQGTRLTVV.

Ten or more counts support this clone. The CDR3 end falls 3 residues outside the read, so it is completed with the germline J gene. The chain is built from TRBV7-6 and TRBJ2-1, with 9 bases fitting TRBD2. Germline V gives CDR1 SGHVS, CDR2 FNYEAQ. The CDR3 is 17 residues long. J lost 4 bases, V lost 1 base, and 8 bases had no gene match. The sequenced part of the CDR3 DNA is TGTGCCAGCAGCTTAGGAGCCGCGACTAGCGGATACAATGAG. Translated: CASSLGAATSGYNE. The CDR3 reads in full as CASSLGAATSGYNEQFF.

In this sample, this clone turned up many times. The read ends 3 residues early relative to the CDR3; the germline J gene fills the gap. The chain joins TRBV29-1 to TRBJ2-7; no definite D call. The ends were cut back, 4 bases at V and 0 bases at J, with 7 bases in the middle. Germline lookup yields CDR1 SQVTM and CDR2 ANQGSEA. The CDR3 runs 12 residues. CDR3 amino acids: CSVGQASYEQYF. CDR3 DNA (partial): TGCAGCGTTGGCCAGGCCTCCTACGAG.

Many counts were recorded for this clone. The sequence runs out 3 residues before the end of the CDR3; the remainder is reconstructed from the germline J gene. V is TRBV2 and J is TRBJ2-2; D possibly corresponds to TRBD1 (6 bases). Trimming pared 5 bases from V and 6 bases from J, leaving 7 bases between. The length of the CDR3 is 12 residues. Germline V gene sequence: CDR1 SNHLY, CDR2 FYNNEI. The CDR3 reads CASSNRAGELFF. Incomplete CDR3 DNA: TGTGCCAGCAGTAACAGGGCCGGGGAG.